This T cell receptor (beta chain) was found in a study of early T cells in non-severe SARS-CoV-2 infection. About the research overall: Bulk RNA isolated from unsorted whole blood underwent sequencing; chains were not paired.

In this sample, this clonotype turned up many times. Researchers tagged individual cDNA molecules with unique molecular identifiers. MiXCR, run by TCRdb on the 5' RACE reads, gives a single entry per CDR3 protein. The top ten clones hold about 4.4% of a sample with under 80,000 distinct CDR3 sequences, approximately 12% of them seen once. The CDR3 is made up of 14 amino acids. CDR1 is MNHNY, CDR2 SVGAGI, per germline (reference sequence). V lost 1 base and J lost 1, with 8 bases in between. The sequencing sample was made of whole blood. This chain joins TRBV6-6 and TRBJ2-7; no clear D. The TCR originated in an adult who was a healthcare worker with PCR-confirmed SARS-CoV-2 infection or an uninfected control (not recorded which). Here the CDR3 DNA reads TGTGCCAGCAGTTACTGGGCCACGTCCTACGAGCAGTACTTC. It yields the protein CASSYWATSYEQYF.